These 10 T cell receptor beta chains came from one sample sequenced in a study of cytomegalovirus exposure and HLA in healthy donors. PCR primers comprised 60 Vbeta and 13 Jbeta primers. Clones were sequenced by immunoSEQ multiplex PCR, and TCRdb holds only the in-frame ones, with some missing. Of over 85,000 clones listed, roughly 80% are singletons. Material: PBMCs. The source is a man aged 25 to 40 in good health and CMV-seropositive.

The J gene is TRBJ1-1, the V gene TRBV9, with no clear D. V lost 0 bases and J lost 0, with 6 bases in between. Looked up from germline, CDR1 is SGDLS and CDR2 is YYNGEE. This CDR3 has 14 amino acids. The CDR3 DNA sequence: TGTGCCAGCAGCGTAGGAGGTGTGAACACTGAAGCTTTCTTT. It yields the protein CASSVGGVNTEAFF.

The table lists this clone with a count of one. This chain links TRBV11-3 with TRBJ2-3, with D maybe TRBD2 (7 bases). The CDR3 length is 17 residues. The V and J ends lost 2 bases and 2 bases respectively, with 17 bases between them. Germline-derived CDR1 and CDR2 are SGHNT and YENEEA. CDR3 coding DNA: TGTGCCAGCAGCTTAAGTCGGGCGGGGGCTTTCACAGATACGCAGTATTTT. Its translation: CASSLSRAGAFTDTQYF.

This clone was seen a single time. This chain joins TRBV10-3 and TRBJ1-1; no firm D call. The V gene's germline CDR1 is ENHRY and CDR2 SYGVKD. V lost 8 bases and J lost 1, with 11 bases in between. The CDR3 is 13 residues long. In nucleotides, the CDR3 is TGTGCCATCGCATTCGGTGGGAACACTGAAGCTTTCTTT. Its protein is CAIAFGGNTEAFF.

The chain employs TRBV19 and TRBJ1-5, with D unresolved. This CDR3 comprises 15 residues. V shed 1 base and J shed 1 base, with 8 bases lying between them. Germline loops: CDR1 LNHDA, CDR2 SQIVND (reference sequence). CDR3 protein: CASSIGAVSNQPQHF. CDR3 in DNA: TGTGCCAGTAGTATAGGAGCGGTCAGCAATCAGCCCCAGCATTTT.

J is TRBJ2-3 and V is TRBV18; no reliable D call. Germline V gene sequence: CDR1 KGHSH, CDR2 LQKENI. With 4 bases removed from V and 5 bases from J, the gap between germline ends came to 10 bases. This CDR3 comprises 13 residues. CDR3 sequence reads: CASSQERGDTQYF. The CDR3 DNA is TGTGCCAGCTCACAGGAGCGTGGAGATACGCAGTATTTT.

A note on this clone: The conserved final phenylalanine or tryptophan is absent from the CDR3, which likely points to a read error. The V gene is TRBV10-3, the J gene TRBJ1-2, with 7 positions matching TRBD1. J was trimmed by 2 bases and V by 5 bases; bases with no gene match: 5. Germline lookup yields CDR1 ENHRY and CDR2 SYGVKD. This CDR3 region has 14 residues. Here the CDR3 reads CAISKDRDNYGYTL. The CDR3 nucleotides read TGTGCCATCAGTAAAGACAGGGACAACTATGGCTACACCCTC.

The rearrangement links TRBV7-2 to TRBJ2-3; TRBD2 aligns across 11 bases. V shed 6 bases and J 2 bases; nucleotides not matched to a gene: 10. CDR1 is SGHTA, CDR2 FQGNSA, per germline. The CDR3 is 17 amino acids. The CDR3 region is CASSPGVAGGVTDTQYF. Written as DNA, the CDR3 is TGTGCCAGCAGTCCCGGGGTAGCGGGGGGGGTCACAGATACGCAGTATTTT.

The chain uses TRBV5-5 and TRBJ1-2; D is possibly TRBD1 (5 bases). The germline gives CDR1 SGHKS, CDR2 YYEKEE (reference sequence). The CDR3 spans 16 residues. Trimming pared 0 bases from V and 9 bases from J, leaving 21 bases between. CDR3 loop: CASSLEFTGPSESYTF. CDR3 nucleotides: TGTGCCAGCAGCTTGGAATTTACAGGACCGTCGGAGAGCTACACCTTC.

There are a few counts of this clone. The chain recombines TRBV19 with TRBJ1-2; D is possibly TRBD1 (6 bases). V dropped 6 bases and J dropped 4 bases, with 12 bases sitting between them. Germline lookup yields CDR1 LNHDA and CDR2 SQIVND (reference sequence). The CDR3 is 13 amino acids. In DNA, the CDR3 is TGTGCCAGTAGCCGGGACACTCGCTATGGCTACACCTTC. Translated: CASSRDTRYGYTF.

V is TRBV6-5 and J is TRBJ1-2; D is uncertain. The germline V gene has CDR1 MNHEY and CDR2 SVGAGI. The length of the CDR3 is 14 residues. The germline V and J ends were trimmed by 0 bases and 4 bases, with 9 bases remaining between them. CDR3 residues: CASSYSVDSYGYTF. CDR3 in DNA: TGTGCCAGCAGTTACTCGGTTGATAGCTATGGCTACACCTTC.